This T cell receptor beta chain was obtained from a study of cytomegalovirus exposure and HLA in healthy donors. Points from the study as a whole: High sensitivity and specificity were reportedly achieved when the classifier diagnosed cytomegalovirus status.

This CDR3 is 17 amino acids long. V lost 6 bases to trimming and J lost 0 bases; unmatched junction nucleotides: 10. Germline assignment: CDR1 ENHRY and CDR2 SYGVKD. This clone was observed at least ten times. Its antigen is as yet unknown. Produced via immunoSEQ multiplex PCR; TCRdb's table is partial and in-frame only. Among 200,000 to 250,000 clones listed, approximately 83% were seen once. The chain joins TRBV10-3 to TRBJ2-2, with 7 bases that match TRBD1. The sequencing input was PBMCs. This TCR derives from a woman in her 30s in good health and CMV-seropositive. In nucleotides, the CDR3 is TGTGCCATCAGGCCTACCGGGACAGACGCGAACACCGGGGAGCTGTTTTTT. Its translation is CAIRPTGTDANTGELFF.